These 5 T cell receptor beta chains originate from one sample sequenced in a study. TCRdb fed the RT-PCR reads into MiXCR, producing one record per CDR3 protein. This sample has approximately 720,000 distinct CDR3 sequences, with 14% found just once. Source material: memory CD4+ T cells from blood. These receptors were obtained from a female donor in good health, serving as a healthy control.

Regarding this clonotype: It may be a read error: a sequence one base away is much more abundant. The chain links TRBV5-1 to TRBJ2-5; TRBD2 matches 9 bases. There are 14 residues in the CDR3. The germline CDR1 and CDR2 sequences are SGHRS and YFSETQ. The CDR3 reads CASSFGSGRETQHF. As DNA, the CDR3 is TGCGCCAGCAGCTTTGGTAGCGGGAGAGAGACCCAGCACTTC. The full variable domain, its missing parts supplied by reference TRBV5-1 and TRBJ2-5, is KAGVTQTPRYLIKTRGQQVTLSCSPISGHRSVSWYQQTPGQGLQFLFEYFSETQRNKGNFPGRFSGRQFSNSRSEMNVSTLELGDSALYLCASSFGSGRETQHFGPGTRLLVL.

This clonotype has ten or more counts. The genes are TRBV12-3 or TRBV12-4 and TRBJ2-3; the D gene is possibly TRBD1 (5 bases). With 9 bases removed from V and 1 base from J, the gap between germline ends came to 17 bases. The CDR3 spans 15 residues. CDR3 in amino acids: CASTPLGRGTDTQYF. In DNA, the CDR3 is TGTGCCAGTACCCCTCTGGGCAGGGGCACAGATACGCAGTATTTT.

Ten or more counts support this clonotype. V gene TRBV20-1 combines with J gene TRBJ2-5; 9 bases line up with TRBD1. V lost 5 bases, J lost 3 bases, and 1 base stayed unmatched. Germline CDR1 DFQATT, CDR2 SNEGSKA (reference sequence). This CDR3 contains 12 residues. The CDR3 region has the DNA TGCAGTGCTGGGACAGGGAAAGAGACCCAGTACTTC. This sequence encodes CSAGTGKETQYF.

In this sample, this clonotype turned up a few times. V is TRBV15 and J is TRBJ1-1; D remains ambiguous. CDR1 is LNHNV and CDR2 is YYDKDF in the germline V gene (reference sequence). This CDR3 is 15 amino acids long. The V and J ends lost 0 bases and 2 bases respectively, with 10 bases between them. CDR3 amino acids: CATSRDGGENTEAFF. CDR3 sequence (DNA): TGTGCCACCAGCAGAGATGGAGGAGAAAACACTGAAGCTTTCTTT. The full variable domain, rest sourced from reference TRBV15 and TRBJ1-1, is DAMVIQNPRYQVTQFGKPVTLSCSQTLNHNVMYWYQQKSSQAPKLLFHYYDKDFNNEADTPDNFQSRRPNTSFCFLDIRSPGLGDTAMYLCATSRDGGENTEAFFGQGTRLTVV.

In its sample, this clonotype was seen a few times. This chain links TRBV20-1 with TRBJ1-6; 9 nucleotides match TRBD1. The trim removed 3 bases at V and 7 bases at J, leaving 4 bases unmatched. Germline lookup yields CDR1 DFQATT and CDR2 SNEGSKA (reference sequence). The CDR3 is made up of 14 amino acids. The CDR3 bases are TGCAGTGCTAGCAGACAGGGGGGAAATTCACCCCTCCACTTT. Amino acid sequence: CSASRQGGNSPLHF.